What follows are 29 T cell receptor beta chains derived from one specimen sequenced in a study of T cell repertoires in cytomegalovirus infection. The antigens of these receptors remain unknown. TCRdb reprocessed the reads with MiXCR, giving one entry per CDR3 protein. The data show 750,000 to 950,000 distinct CDR3 sequences, about 29% seen once. The starting material was cultured CD8+ T cells from PBMCs, obtained from culture after CMV antigen stimulation. The receptors come from a human donor in good health (CMV status not recorded). Some clones in this sample may be carry-over from other donors' samples.

This clonotype was picked up a small number of times. This sequence joins TRBV29-1 and TRBJ2-2; 7 nucleotides agree with TRBD1. The length of the CDR3 is 15 residues. Per the germline V gene, CDR1 is SQVTM and CDR2 is ANQGSEA. The junction had 9 bases not matched to a gene; V was cut back by 6 bases and J by 2 bases. The CDR3: CSVKRQGENTGELFF. CDR3 DNA: TGCAGCGTAAAACGACAGGGCGAAAACACCGGGGAGCTGTTTTTT.

The table lists this clonotype with a few counts. The chain is built from TRBV27 and TRBJ1-5; 8 bases line up with TRBD1. The CDR3 loop spans 16 amino acids. The germline V gene has CDR1 MNHEY and CDR2 SMNVEV (reference sequence). V lost 4 bases, J lost 6 bases, and 11 bases stayed unmatched. The CDR3 sequence: CASSSSRTGTVQPQHF. The DNA of the CDR3 is TGTGCCAGCAGTTCGTCCCGGACAGGGACGGTTCAGCCCCAGCATTTT.

The genes are TRBV19 and TRBJ1-2, with D hard to call. The CDR3 runs to 14 residues. Between the trimmed V and J ends, which lost 6 bases and 3 bases, there was a span of 14 bases. Germline values: CDR1 LNHDA, CDR2 SQIVND (reference sequence). The CDR3 region is CASSTEGDYYGYTF. The CDR3 nucleotides read TGTGCCAGTAGCACAGAGGGTGATTACTATGGCTACACCTTC.

The chain employs TRBV9 and TRBJ2-1; D assignment may be TRBD1 or TRBD2 (6 bases each). The length of the CDR3 is 12 residues. V was pared by 3 bases and J by 15 bases, with 16 bases between. CDR1 is SGDLS and CDR2 is YYNGEE in the germline V gene. In DNA form, the CDR3 reads TGTGCCAGCAGCGGTGAGGGGGAGGACCGGTTCTTC. Its translation is CASSGEGEDRFF.

This clonotype has just a few counts. The V and J genes are TRBV12-3 or TRBV12-4 and TRBJ1-3, with TRBD1 identical over 8 bases. The CDR3 consists of 17 residues. After removal of 5 bases from V and 7 bases from J, the junction contained 16 bases not matched to a gene. The chain's CDR3 is CASSTLGDRSPWNTIYF. The CDR3 DNA reads as TGTGCCAGCAGTACCCTCGGGGACAGGAGCCCTTGGAACACCATATATTTT.

The V gene is TRBV6-2 or TRBV6-3, the J gene TRBJ2-5, with TRBD2 matching over 10 bases. V dropped 6 bases and J dropped 7; count of bases not matched to a gene: 11. The CDR3 consists of 15 residues. CDR1 MNHEY and CDR2 SVGEGT come from the germline V gene. The CDR3 region has the DNA TGTGCCAGCAGCCATACTAGCGGGGTCTTAGGGACCCAGTACTTC. Residues: CASSHTSGVLGTQYF.

This clonotype was seen many times. Germline and junction disagree at one end, which may indicate a read error. The rearrangement uses TRBV6-2 or TRBV6-3 and TRBJ1-5, with D hard to call. Germline V gene lookup returns CDR1 MNHEY and CDR2 SVGEGT. This CDR3 spans 13 amino acids. The CDR3, as DNA: TGTGCCAGTAGTTATGTGGGTAATCAGCCCCAGCATTTT. This sequence encodes CASSYVGNQPQHF.

This clonotype was detected a few times. The chain combines TRBV7-8 with TRBJ1-6, with D perhaps matching TRBD1 (6 bases). Germline V CDR1 and CDR2: SGHVS, FQNEAQ. V was pared by 1 base and J by 11 bases, with 6 bases between. CDR3 length: 12 amino acids. This chain's CDR3 is CASSLDRAPLHF. DNA of the CDR3: TGTGCCAGCAGCTTAGACAGGGCACCCCTCCACTTT. The complete variable domain, with remaining parts taken from reference TRBV7-8 and TRBJ1-6, reads GAGVSQSPRYKVAKRGQDVALRCDPISGHVSLFWYQQALGQGPEFLTYFQNEAQLDKSGLPSDRFFAERPEGSVSTLKIQRTQQEDSAVYLCASSLDRAPLHFGNGTRLTVT.

In this sample, this clonotype turned up a few times. This chain uses TRBV29-1 with TRBJ2-1; 12 bases agree with TRBD1. V lost 2 bases, J lost 8 bases, and 7 bases stayed unmatched. From germline, CDR1 is SQVTM and CDR2 ANQGSEA. The CDR3 contains 15 residues. CDR3 in DNA: TGCAGCGTTGAATCCCGGGACAGGGGGCATTATGAGCAGTTCTTC. It yields the protein CSVESRDRGHYEQFF.

This clonotype was seen a few times. The genes are TRBV7-3 and TRBJ2-6; 8 bases match TRBD1. The germline CDR1 and CDR2 sequences are SGHTA and FQGTGA. V lost 0 bases to trimming and J lost 4 bases; unmatched junction nucleotides: 5. The CDR3 is made up of 17 amino acids. The CDR3 spells CASSLTGQANGANVLTF. In DNA, the CDR3 is TGTGCCAGCAGCTTAACGGGACAGGCCAACGGGGCCAACGTCCTGACTTTC.

The chain has TRBV5-1 and TRBJ2-7; D not certain. Germline V gene lookup returns CDR1 SGHRS and CDR2 YFSETQ. This CDR3 is built from 13 residues. With 0 bases removed from V and 5 bases from J, the gap between germline ends came to 9 bases. In DNA form, the CDR3 reads TGCGCCAGCAGCTTGGCCAACGCGGACGAGCAGTACTTC. Amino acids: CASSLANADEQYF.

This clonotype was seen a handful of times. The V and J genes are TRBV5-1 and TRBJ2-3; D gene uncertain. Deletions cut 0 bases from V and 0 bases from J, with 11 bases between. CDR3 length equals 16 residues. The germline gives CDR1 SGHRS, CDR2 YFSETQ. The chain's CDR3 is CASSLVLAESTDTQYF. CDR3 DNA sequence: TGCGCCAGCAGCTTGGTACTGGCGGAAAGCACAGATACGCAGTATTTT.

The J gene is TRBJ2-7, the V gene TRBV25-1; D not resolved. The CDR3 contains 13 residues. V gave up 3 bases and J gave up 7 bases, with 13 bases separating them. From germline, CDR1 is MGHDK and CDR2 SYGVNS. CDR3 residues: CASSDLGSSEQYF. The CDR3 region has the DNA TGTGCCAGCAGTGATCTGGGGTCTAGTGAGCAGTACTTC.

The rearrangement links TRBV18 to TRBJ2-1; D gene uncertain. Germline CDR1 KGHSH, CDR2 LQKENI. This CDR3 is 16 amino acids long. V was cut by 0 bases and J by 6 bases, with 15 bases left in between. The CDR3 loop is CASSPPTVLWGNEQFF. As DNA, the CDR3 is TGTGCCAGCTCACCACCAACCGTTCTCTGGGGCAATGAGCAGTTCTTC.

In nucleotides, the CDR3 is TGTGCCAGCAGCCTCTCTGGACAGGGAGCCTATGGCTACACCTTC. Protein product: CASSLSGQGAYGYTF. The chain carries TRBV7-2 and TRBJ1-2, with TRBD1 matching 8 bases. Germline-derived CDR1 and CDR2 are SGHTA and FQGNSA. The CDR3 has 15 amino acids. With V trimmed by 5 bases and J by 4 bases, 9 bases remained unmatched.

This clonotype was observed a handful of times. The J gene is TRBJ1-3, the V gene TRBV4-3; no reliable D call. CDR1 is LGHNA and CDR2 is YSLEER in the germline V gene. CDR3 length: 13 amino acids. V dropped 0 bases and J dropped 4 bases, with 4 bases sitting between them. The CDR3 sequence is CASSQDSGNTIYF. The CDR3, as DNA: TGCGCCAGCAGCCAAGATTCGGGAAACACCATATATTTT.

The V and J genes are TRBV12-3 or TRBV12-4 and TRBJ1-2; no clear D. The CDR3 has 14 amino acids. V lost 6 bases and J 1 base, leaving 12 bases between the germline ends. The chain's CDR3 is CASSLPTSNYGYTF. CDR3 nucleotides: TGTGCCAGCAGCTTACCGACAAGTAACTATGGCTACACCTTC.

This clonotype was recorded many times. The chain has TRBV7-8 and TRBJ2-1, with D possibly matching TRBD2 (7 bases). V was pared by 5 bases and J by 5 bases, with 22 bases between. In germline, CDR1 is SGHVS, CDR2 FQNEAQ. The CDR3 has 17 amino acids. The CDR3 here is CASSGGRGTRRNNEQFF. The CDR3 DNA follows: TGTGCCAGCAGCGGGGGGAGGGGGACCCGGAGGAACAATGAGCAGTTCTTC.

This clonotype was detected only a few times. The chain employs TRBV19 and TRBJ1-1; no clear D. Germline CDR1 LNHDA, CDR2 SQIVND (reference sequence). Trimming took 5 bases from V and 4 from J, leaving 8 bases between them. The CDR3 totals 12 residues. The CDR3 DNA follows: TGTGCCAGTAGTTGGGGAATCACTGAAGCTTTCTTT. It specifies CASSWGITEAFF.

The chain uses TRBV4-1 and TRBJ2-1, with D hard to call. Germline CDR1 and CDR2: MGHRA and YSYEKL. This CDR3 contains 13 residues. Trimming shortened V by 0 bases and J by 10 bases, and 10 bases separated the two germline ends. Here the CDR3 reads CASSQEDPEEQFF. DNA of the CDR3: TGCGCCAGCAGCCAAGAGGACCCCGAAGAGCAGTTCTTC.

This sequence joins TRBV28 and TRBJ2-2, with TRBD2 as a possible D gene (5 bases). Looked up from germline, CDR1 is MDHEN and CDR2 is SYDVKM. The CDR3 is made up of 15 amino acids. V dropped 6 bases and J dropped 3 bases, with 14 bases sitting between them. The CDR3 region is CASSEHPGDTGELFF. For the CDR3, the DNA is TGTGCCAGCAGCGAGCACCCCGGGGACACCGGGGAGCTGTTTTTT.

Comment on this clonotype: A much larger clone sits a single nucleotide away, making a read error possible. The V and J genes are TRBV2 and TRBJ1-1; D call uncertain. CDR1 SNHLY and CDR2 FYNNEI come from the germline V gene. This CDR3 has 15 residues. For the CDR3, the DNA is TGTGCCGGCAGTGCCCAATTGACCGGGAACACTGAAGCTTTCTTT. The encoded protein is CAGSAQLTGNTEAFF.

This clonotype turned up a few times. The chain employs TRBV9 and TRBJ2-1; D not resolved. The germline V and J ends were trimmed by 2 bases and 2 bases, with 8 bases remaining between them. Germline V lookup: CDR1 SGDLS, CDR2 YYNGEE. The CDR3 extends over 14 amino acids. The CDR3 sequence is CASSVWVTYNEQFF. As DNA, the CDR3 is TGTGCCAGCAGCGTGTGGGTTACCTACAATGAGCAGTTCTTC.

The chain uses TRBV4-3 and TRBJ1-2; D remains ambiguous. V was shortened by 2 bases and J by 4 bases, with 23 bases between the two germline ends. The V gene's germline CDR1 is LGHNA and CDR2 YSLEER. The CDR3 runs to 18 residues. The CDR3 DNA is TGCGCCAGCAGCCAAAAGGACCAAGTCCAGTGGACTTCCTATGGCTACACCTTC. Protein sequence: CASSQKDQVQWTSYGYTF.

The chain links TRBV12-3 or TRBV12-4 to TRBJ2-1, with unresolved D. Trimming left V 6 bases short and J 5 bases short, with 14 bases between. The CDR3 spans 14 residues. CDR3 sequence (DNA): TGTGCCAGCAGACCCCCTTGGCCGGACAATGAGCAGTTCTTC. This translates into CASRPPWPDNEQFF.

The chain links TRBV27 to TRBJ1-6, with no clear D. Germline CDR1 reads MNHEY; CDR2 reads SMNVEV (reference sequence). V was cut by 10 bases and J by 1 base, with 11 bases left in between. This CDR3 contains 14 residues. The CDR3 bases are TGTGCCACCCTAGGAGGGTCCTATAATTCACCCCTCCACTTT. Amino acids: CATLGGSYNSPLHF.

The chain is built from TRBV19 and TRBJ2-2; 9 positions match TRBD1. The CDR3 covers 15 residues. V trimming: 7 bases; J trimming: 1 base; junction bases outside the gene matches: 4. Germline assignment: CDR1 LNHDA and CDR2 SQIVND (reference sequence). For the CDR3, the DNA is TGTGCCAGTAAAACAGGGGGCTGGAACACCGGGGAGCTGTTTTTT. The encoded protein is CASKTGGWNTGELFF.

In DNA form, the CDR3 reads TGTGCCAGCAGCCAAGCGGGTTCGAACACCGGGGAGCTGTTTTTT. It codes for CASSQAGSNTGELFF. The genes are TRBV7-9 and TRBJ2-2, with D perhaps TRBD2 (6 bases). Germline V CDR1 and CDR2: SEHNR, FQNEAQ (reference sequence). V shed 5 bases and J shed 0 bases, with 10 bases lying between them. There are 15 residues in the CDR3.

This clonotype was observed many times. The chain has TRBV7-6 and TRBJ1-5, with a possible D match to TRBD1 (6 bases). The germline CDR1 and CDR2 sequences are SGHVS and FNYEAQ. The germline V and J ends were trimmed by 1 base and 8 bases, with 9 bases remaining between them. The CDR3 runs to 13 residues. The CDR3: CASSLVAGEPQHF. Written as DNA, the CDR3 is TGTGCCAGCAGCTTAGTGGCAGGGGAGCCCCAGCATTTT.